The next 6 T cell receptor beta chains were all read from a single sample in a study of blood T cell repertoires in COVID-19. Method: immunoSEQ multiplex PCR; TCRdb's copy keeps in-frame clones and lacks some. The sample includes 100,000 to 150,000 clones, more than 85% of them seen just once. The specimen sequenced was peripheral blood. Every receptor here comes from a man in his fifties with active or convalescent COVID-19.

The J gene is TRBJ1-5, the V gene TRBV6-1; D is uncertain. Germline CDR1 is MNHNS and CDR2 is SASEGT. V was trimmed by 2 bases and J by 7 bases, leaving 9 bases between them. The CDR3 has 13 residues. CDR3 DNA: TGTGCCAGCAGTGAATCTCTGCTACAGCCCCAGCATTTT. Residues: CASSESLLQPQHF.

DNA for the CDR3: TGTGCCAGCAGCCAGGCGGCAGGGGAACAGCCCCAGCATTTT. This encodes CASSQAAGEQPQHF. This chain joins TRBV3-1 (or the pseudogene TRBV3-2) and TRBJ1-5, with D possibly matching TRBD1 (6 bases). The germline V gene encodes CDR1 LGHDT and CDR2 YNNKEL (reference sequence). This CDR3 comprises 14 residues. Trimming stripped 3 bases from V and 7 bases from J, with 13 bases between.

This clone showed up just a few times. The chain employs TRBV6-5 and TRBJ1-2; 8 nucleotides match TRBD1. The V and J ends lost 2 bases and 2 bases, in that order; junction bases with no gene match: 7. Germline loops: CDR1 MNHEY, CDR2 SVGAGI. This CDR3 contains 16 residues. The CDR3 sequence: CASSYIGQGLNYGYTF. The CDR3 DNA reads TGTGCCAGCAGTTACATCGGACAGGGCCTCAACTATGGCTACACCTTC.

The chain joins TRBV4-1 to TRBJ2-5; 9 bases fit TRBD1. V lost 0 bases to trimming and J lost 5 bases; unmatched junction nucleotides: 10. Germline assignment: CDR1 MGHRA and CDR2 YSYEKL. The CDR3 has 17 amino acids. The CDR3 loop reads CASSQDAPGQGGETQYF. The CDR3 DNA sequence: TGCGCCAGCAGCCAAGATGCCCCGGGACAGGGTGGGGAGACCCAGTACTTC.

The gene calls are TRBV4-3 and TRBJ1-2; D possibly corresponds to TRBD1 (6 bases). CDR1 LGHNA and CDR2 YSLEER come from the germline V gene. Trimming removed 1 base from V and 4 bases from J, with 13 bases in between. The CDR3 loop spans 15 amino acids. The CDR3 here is CASSQARDILYGYTF. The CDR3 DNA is TGCGCCAGCAGCCAAGCCCGGGACATACTCTATGGCTACACCTTC.

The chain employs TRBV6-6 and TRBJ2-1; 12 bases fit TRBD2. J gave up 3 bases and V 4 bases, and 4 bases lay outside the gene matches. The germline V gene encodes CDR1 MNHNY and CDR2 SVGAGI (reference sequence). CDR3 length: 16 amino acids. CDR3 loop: CASSSSGGAGYNEQFF. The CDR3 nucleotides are TGTGCCAGCAGTTCTAGCGGGGGGGCCGGCTACAATGAGCAGTTCTTC.